This TCR beta chain was recovered during a study of blood T cell repertoires in COVID-19. Whole-study context: COVID-19 samples, acute and convalescent, were from the United States, Italy and Spain. PBMCs, B-cell-depleted T cells, or T cells provided the cDNA or gDNA that made up the material.

Original processing notes: The authors estimated nucleated cell counts from reference gene primer amplification. Assay used: immunoSEQ multiplex PCR; TCRdb lists only in-frame clones, some missing. The D gene and trimming were derived from the DNA, and the V and J assignments and clone size from that table. Seen here are 37,000 or so clones, around 80% observed once, and the top ten hold less than 40%. The CDR3 spans 15 residues. Germline trimming cut 4 bases from V and 1 base from J; bases unmatched to any gene: 6. Germline V gives CDR1 MNHEY, CDR2 SVGAGI. This clonotype originated in a man aged 55 to 70 with acute or convalescent COVID-19. The rearrangement joins TRBV6-5 to TRBJ2-7; TRBD1 aligns across 8 bases. Input material: peripheral blood. The CDR3 protein is CASSFGTGLSYEQYF. Written as DNA, the CDR3 is TGTGCCAGCAGTTTTGGGACAGGTTTATCCTACGAGCAGTACTTC.